Described below is a single T cell receptor beta chain sequence and its context. Its antigen is undetermined. The sample originates from a study of post-analysis software for immune sequencing data. The study, taken as a whole, reports: F measure clustering grouped samples strongly by preparation batch. Patients used several TRBV segments, including TRBV5-6, TRBV5-1 and TRBV20-1, more often than controls. For normalized Chao1 diversity, multiple sclerosis patients scored significantly lower than controls did.

This CDR3 is built from 13 residues. The germline gives CDR1 SQVTM, CDR2 ANQGSEA. V was clipped by 5 bases and J by 1 base, with 11 bases between them. TCR beta cDNA libraries included unique molecular identifiers. Each batch of about 0.9 to 10 million T cells produced hundreds of thousands of cDNA molecules. TCRdb re-called the PCR reads with MiXCR, one entry per CDR3 protein. The sample lists 450,000 or so distinct CDR3 sequences; over 35% were seen once. Sample: blood. The V gene is TRBV29-1, the J gene TRBJ1-1; unclear D gene. The TCR originated in a girl aged 10 to 17 with multiple sclerosis. The CDR3 DNA is TGCAGCGTTTGGCGTGGAGGGAACACTGAAGCTTTCTTT. Amino acids: CSVWRGGNTEAFF.